This T cell receptor beta chain was retrieved from a study of T cell responses to AZD1222 COVID-19 vaccine. Looked up from germline, CDR1 is SEHNR and CDR2 is FQNEAQ (reference sequence). V trimming: 5 bases; J trimming: 5 bases; junction bases outside the gene matches: 12. CDR3 length: 16 amino acids. Clones were sequenced by immunoSEQ multiplex PCR, and TCRdb holds only the in-frame ones, with some missing. This table has some 100,000 clones, 70% to 90% appearing once. Concerning this clone: Antigen specificity is unknown.

Whole-study findings and limits: Increases in Spike-specific TCR breadth and depth were seen after two AZD1222 doses. It should be noted that donors were predominantly white British and more often female, and clonal diversity was possibly underestimated.

This receptor was identified in an adult in good health. The specimen was peripheral blood, collected on day 0 of AZD1222 vaccination. The V gene is TRBV7-9, the J gene TRBJ2-1; 7 nucleotides agree with TRBD2. The CDR3 protein is CASSISPGLNNNEQFF. The CDR3 bases are TGTGCCAGCAGCATCTCCCCGGGACTAAACAACAATGAGCAGTTCTTC.